Detailed here is one TCR beta chain. Its cognate antigen is unknown. TCRdb re-analysed the reads in MiXCR, keeping a single row per CDR3 protein. The sample yields roughly 920,000 distinct CDR3 sequences, under 40% seen once. This CDR3 spans 14 amino acids. Trimming removed 3 bases at V and 5 bases at J, with 8 bases between. The data are from a study of T cell repertoires in cytomegalovirus infection. As for the study in general: CMV infection together with matching HLA type was indicated by public TCR beta signatures.

J is TRBJ1-6 and V is TRBV23-1; the D is unclear. TRBV23-1 belongs to the ORF category, with a function that is uncertain. The sequence came from a human donor in good health (CMV status not recorded). Some clones in this sample may be carry-over from other donors' samples. This material consisted of cultured CD8+ T cells from PBMCs, taken from culture after CMV antigen stimulation. The CDR3 region is CASSQDPHNSPLHF. As DNA, the CDR3 is TGCGCCAGCAGTCAGGATCCTCATAATTCACCCCTCCACTTT.